This T cell receptor beta chain stems from a study of T cell responses to AZD1222 COVID-19 vaccine. In germline, CDR1 is MNHNY, CDR2 SVGAGI (reference sequence). V was clipped by 7 bases and J by 1 base; unmatched bases: 6. The CDR3 loop spans 14 amino acids. On this clone: The antigen remains unidentified.

Overall study results and limits: Vaccine-associated CD4 TCRs spanned spike, dominant at 160-218 and 743-854. Nearly half of spike-specific TCRs reportedly target variant regions that are unmutated in the B.1.351 and B.1.1.7 variants. Two AZD1222 doses significantly raised spike-specific TCR breadth and depth over controls. All repertoire sampling was performed exclusively after the peak T cell response.

Produced via immunoSEQ multiplex PCR; TCRdb's table is partial and in-frame only. The sample yields more than 100,000 clones, 70% to 90% seen once. This clonotype originated in an adult in good health. The genes are TRBV6-6 and TRBJ2-7; TRBD2 matches 8 bases. Sequencing used peripheral blood, obtained on day 0 of AZD1222 vaccination. CDR3 nucleotides: TGTGCCAGCATTCTCGGACTAGCTTCCTACGAGCAGTACTTC. Translated: CASILGLASYEQYF.